This T cell receptor (beta chain) comes out of a study of CD8+ T cells in alopecia areata. RNA extraction and reverse transcription yielded cDNA as sequencing template. The repertoire was sequenced with immunoSEQ multiplex PCR; TCRdb's copy has only in-frame clones and lacks some. The sample shows about 100,000 clones, 45% to 70% of them seen only once. Looked up from germline, CDR1 is SQVTM and CDR2 is ANQGSEA. The V end was cut by 5 bases, the J end by 1 base, with 11 bases between. CDR3 length: 13 amino acids. This clone was detected only a few times. The material sequenced was CD8+ T cells sorted from blood. The V and J genes are TRBV29-1 and TRBJ2-5; D gene uncertain. The sequence derives from a human donor in good health. The CDR3 reads CSVREVLQETQYF. In nucleotides, the CDR3 is TGCAGCGTTAGAGAGGTTCTCCAAGAGACCCAGTACTTC.